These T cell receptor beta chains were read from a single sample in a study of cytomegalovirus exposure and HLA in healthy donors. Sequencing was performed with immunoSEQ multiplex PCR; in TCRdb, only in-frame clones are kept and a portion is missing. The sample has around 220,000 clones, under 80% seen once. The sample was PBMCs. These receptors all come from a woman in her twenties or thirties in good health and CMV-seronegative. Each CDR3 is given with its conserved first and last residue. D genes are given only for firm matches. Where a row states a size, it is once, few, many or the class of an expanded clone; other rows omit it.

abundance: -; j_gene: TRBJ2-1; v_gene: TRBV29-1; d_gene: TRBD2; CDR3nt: TGCAGCGTTGAAGATGTCGGGACGGGGGGGTATTACAATGAGCAGTTCTTC; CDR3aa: CSVEDVGTGGYYNEQFF
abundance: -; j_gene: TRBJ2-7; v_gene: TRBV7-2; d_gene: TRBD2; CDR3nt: TGTGCCAGCAGCTTAGGACTAGCGGGAGCCGCCGAGCAGTACTTC; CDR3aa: CASSLGLAGAAEQYF
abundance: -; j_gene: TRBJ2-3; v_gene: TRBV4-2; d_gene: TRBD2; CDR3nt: TGTGCCAGCAGCCATGGGGCGGGGGTTTCAGATACGCAGTATTTT; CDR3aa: CASSHGAGVSDTQYF
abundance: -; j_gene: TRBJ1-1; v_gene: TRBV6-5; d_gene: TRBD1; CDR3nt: TGTGCCAGCAGTTACTCGATTCTACAGGGGACTGAAGCTTTCTTT; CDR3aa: CASSYSILQGTEAFF
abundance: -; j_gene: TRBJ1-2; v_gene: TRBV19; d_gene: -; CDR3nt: TGTGCCAGTAGTCGAACGGTGAACTATGGCTACACCTTC; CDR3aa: CASSRTVNYGYTF
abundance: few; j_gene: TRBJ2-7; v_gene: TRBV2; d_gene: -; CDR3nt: TGTGCCAGCAGCGAGACACTTCCACCCTACGAGCAGTACTTC; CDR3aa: CASSETLPPYEQYF
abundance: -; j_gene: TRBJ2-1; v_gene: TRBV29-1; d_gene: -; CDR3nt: TGCAGCGTTGAACACCACAAGAGGGTACCCAATGAGCAGTTCTTC; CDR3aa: CSVEHHKRVPNEQFF
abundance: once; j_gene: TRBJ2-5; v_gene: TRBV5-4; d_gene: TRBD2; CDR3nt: TGTGCCAGCAGCTCATTCTCTAGCGGCAGTACGAAAAAAGAGACCCAGTACTTC; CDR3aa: CASSSFSSGSTKKETQYF
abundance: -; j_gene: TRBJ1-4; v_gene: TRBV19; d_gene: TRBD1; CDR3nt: TGTGCCAGTACCAGGGACAGGGACGCTGCAACTAATGAAAAACTGTTTTTT; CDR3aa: CASTRDRDAATNEKLFF
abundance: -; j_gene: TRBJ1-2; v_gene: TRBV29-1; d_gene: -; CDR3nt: TGCAGCGTTGAACGAAGTGGGGGCGCGATGGGCTACACCTTC; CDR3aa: CSVERSGGAMGYTF
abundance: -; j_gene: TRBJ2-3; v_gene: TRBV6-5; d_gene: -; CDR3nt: TGTGCCAGCATTCCAAGGGACATCACAGATACGCAGTATTTT; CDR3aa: CASIPRDITDTQYF
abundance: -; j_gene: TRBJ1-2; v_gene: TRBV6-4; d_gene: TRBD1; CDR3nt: TGTGCCAGCAGTGGGGCCGGGACAGGTCGCTACACCTTC; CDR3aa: CASSGAGTGRYTF
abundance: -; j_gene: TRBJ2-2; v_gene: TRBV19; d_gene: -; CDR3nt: TGTGCCAGTAGTATCCTCGGGAGTAAGTCAGGGGAGCTGTTTTTT; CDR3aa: CASSILGSKSGELFF
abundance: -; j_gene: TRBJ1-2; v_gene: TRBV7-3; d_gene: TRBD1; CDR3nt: TGTGCCAGCAATCTCGGACAGGGCGGCGGCTACACCTTC; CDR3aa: CASNLGQGGGYTF
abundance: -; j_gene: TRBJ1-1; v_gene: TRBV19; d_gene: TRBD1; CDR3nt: TGTGCCAGTAGTCCCCTGGGGGGACAGGGGGCGCGAACTGAAGCTTTCTTT; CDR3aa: CASSPLGGQGARTEAFF
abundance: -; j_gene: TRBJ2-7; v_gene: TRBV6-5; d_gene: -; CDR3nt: TGTGCCATCAGGAAGACAGGTGACTCCTACGAGCAGTACTTC; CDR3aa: CAIRKTGDSYEQYF
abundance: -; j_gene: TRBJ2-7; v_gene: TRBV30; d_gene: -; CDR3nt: TGTGCCTGGAGTGTTGTCCTTGGAGGGGACTACGAGCAGTACTTC; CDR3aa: CAWSVVLGGDYEQYF
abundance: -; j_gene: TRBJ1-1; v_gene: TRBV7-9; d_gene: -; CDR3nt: TGTGCCAGCAGCTTGCGGATAAGTCGGTTCGGTGGGAACACTGAAGCTTTCTTT; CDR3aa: CASSLRISRFGGNTEAFF
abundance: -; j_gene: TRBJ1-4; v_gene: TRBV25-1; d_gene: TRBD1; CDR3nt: TGTGCCAGCACCGCGGGACAGTCTAATGAAAAACTGTTTTTT; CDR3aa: CASTAGQSNEKLFF
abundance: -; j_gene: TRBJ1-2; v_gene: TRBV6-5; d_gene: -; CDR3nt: TGTGCCAGCAGTTATGGGGGGAACTATGGCTACACCTTC; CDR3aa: CASSYGGNYGYTF
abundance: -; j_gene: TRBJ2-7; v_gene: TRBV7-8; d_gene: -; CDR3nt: TGTGCCAGCAGCCTGGGCCCTAACTTCTACGAGCAGTACTTC; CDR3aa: CASSLGPNFYEQYF
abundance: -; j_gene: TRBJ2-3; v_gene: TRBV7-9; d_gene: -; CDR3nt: TGTGCCAGCAGCTTAATAGTTACGGCGGGGCGGGATACGCAGTATTTT; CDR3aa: CASSLIVTAGRDTQYF
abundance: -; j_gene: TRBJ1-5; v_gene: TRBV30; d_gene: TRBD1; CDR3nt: TGTGCCTGGACTCGGGACAGGAACAATCAGCCCCAGCATTTT; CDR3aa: CAWTRDRNNQPQHF
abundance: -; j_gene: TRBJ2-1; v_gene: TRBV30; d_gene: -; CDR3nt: TGTGCCTGCCAACGGGAGCAGTTCTTC; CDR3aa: CACQREQFF
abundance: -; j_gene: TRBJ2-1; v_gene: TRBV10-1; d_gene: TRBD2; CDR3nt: TGCGCCAGCAGTGACCTGGGACTAGCGGGAGTAAATGAGCAGTTCTTC; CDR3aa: CASSDLGLAGVNEQFF
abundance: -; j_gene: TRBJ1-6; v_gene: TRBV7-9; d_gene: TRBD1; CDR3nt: TGTGCCAGCAGTAGCCAGGGGGGTGATTCACCCCTCCACTTT; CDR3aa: CASSSQGGDSPLHF
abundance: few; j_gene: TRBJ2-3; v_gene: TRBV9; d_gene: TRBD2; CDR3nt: TGTGCCAGCAAGAAGCGGGGGGCTGGAGATACGCAGTATTTT; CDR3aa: CASKKRGAGDTQYF
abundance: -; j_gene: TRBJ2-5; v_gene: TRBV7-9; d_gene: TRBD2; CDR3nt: TGTGCCAGCAGCCGCGGACTAGCGGGAAAAGAGACCCAGTACTTC; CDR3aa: CASSRGLAGKETQYF
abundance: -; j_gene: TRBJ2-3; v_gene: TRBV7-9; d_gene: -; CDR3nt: TGTGCCAGCAGCTTAGCGGGAGCTCACACAGATACGCAGTATTTT; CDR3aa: CASSLAGAHTDTQYF
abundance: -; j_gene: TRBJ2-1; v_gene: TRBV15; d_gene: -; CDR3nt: TGTGCCACCAGCCCCGGGACTGGATACAATGAGCAGTTCTTC; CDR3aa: CATSPGTGYNEQFF
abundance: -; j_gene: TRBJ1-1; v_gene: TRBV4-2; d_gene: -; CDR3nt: TGTGCCAGCGGGCTCACCGGTCAGAACACTGAAGCTTTCTTT; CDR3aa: CASGLTGQNTEAFF
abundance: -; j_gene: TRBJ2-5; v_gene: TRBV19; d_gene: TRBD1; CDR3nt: TGTGCCAGTAGCCGGGACAGAGAAGAGACCCAGTACTTC; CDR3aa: CASSRDREETQYF
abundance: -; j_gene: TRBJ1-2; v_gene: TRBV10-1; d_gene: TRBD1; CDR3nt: TGCGCCAGCAGTGGGACAGGGAGTAACTATGGCTACACCTTC; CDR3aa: CASSGTGSNYGYTF
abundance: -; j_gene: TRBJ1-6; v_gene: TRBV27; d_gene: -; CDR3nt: TGTGCCAGCGGCGGGAGCTCCTATAATTCACCCCTCCACTTT; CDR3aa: CASGGSSYNSPLHF
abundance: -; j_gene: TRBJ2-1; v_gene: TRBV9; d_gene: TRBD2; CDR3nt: TGTGCCAGCAGCGTAGGAGCGGGGCCCGGCAATGAGCAGTTCTTC; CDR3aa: CASSVGAGPGNEQFF
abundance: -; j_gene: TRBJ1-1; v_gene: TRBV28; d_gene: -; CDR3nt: TGTGCCAGCAGTTTATCAGGGAGGGCTGAAGCTTTCTTT; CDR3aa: CASSLSGRAEAFF
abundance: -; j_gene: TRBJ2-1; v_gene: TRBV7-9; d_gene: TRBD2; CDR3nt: TGTGCCAGCAGCCCTGGCGGCGGGAGAAGGGTAAATGAGCAGTTCTTC; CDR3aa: CASSPGGGRRVNEQFF
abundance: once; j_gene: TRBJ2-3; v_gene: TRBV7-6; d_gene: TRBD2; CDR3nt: TGTGCCAGCAGCTTCCGCGGGGGGGCGGCAGATACGCAGTATTTT; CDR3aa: CASSFRGGAADTQYF
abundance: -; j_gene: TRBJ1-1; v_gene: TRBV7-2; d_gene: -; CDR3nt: TGTGCCAGCAGCCCCCTAGGTACAGGGCTCACTGAAGCTTTCTTT; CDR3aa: CASSPLGTGLTEAFF
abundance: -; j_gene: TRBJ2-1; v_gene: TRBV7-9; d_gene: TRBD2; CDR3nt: TGTGCCAGCAGCTTCTACGGTGCGGGAGAGGTCGATGAGCAGTTCTTC; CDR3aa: CASSFYGAGEVDEQFF
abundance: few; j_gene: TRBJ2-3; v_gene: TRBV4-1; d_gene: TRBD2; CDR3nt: TGCGCCAGCAGCCAAGGCCTTTGGGGTAGCGGGACCACAGATACGCAGTATTTT; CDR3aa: CASSQGLWGSGTTDTQYF
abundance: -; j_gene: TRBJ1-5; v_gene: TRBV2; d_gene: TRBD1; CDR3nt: TGTGCCAGCAGCCTACAGGGGGATAGCAATCAGCCCCAGCATTTT; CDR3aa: CASSLQGDSNQPQHF
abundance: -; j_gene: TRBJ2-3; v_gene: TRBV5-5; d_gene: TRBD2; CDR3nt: TGTGCCAGCAGCATGACTAGCGGGGGGGCAACAGATACGCAGTATTTT; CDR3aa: CASSMTSGGATDTQYF
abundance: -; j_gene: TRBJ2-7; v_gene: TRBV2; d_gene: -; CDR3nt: TGTGCCAGCAAGGTAGAGAGCGAGCAGTACTTC; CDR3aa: CASKVESEQYF
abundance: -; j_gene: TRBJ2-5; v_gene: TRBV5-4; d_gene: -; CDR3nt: TGTGCCAGCAGCTTTACGGGGACCCAGTACTTC; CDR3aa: CASSFTGTQYF
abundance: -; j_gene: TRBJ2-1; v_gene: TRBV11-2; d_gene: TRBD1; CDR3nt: TGTGCCAGCAGCTACCTGACAGGGAACAATGAGCAGTTCTTC; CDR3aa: CASSYLTGNNEQFF
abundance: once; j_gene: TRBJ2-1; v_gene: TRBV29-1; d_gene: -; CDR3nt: TGCAGCGTTGAATCCGGCGGTCGCGGTGGCGGGGAGCAGTTCTTC; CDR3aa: CSVESGGRGGGEQFF
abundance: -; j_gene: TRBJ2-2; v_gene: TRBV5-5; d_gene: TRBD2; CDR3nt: TGTGTCAGCAGCTTTAGCGGGGGGGCCAGAAAGGGCGGGGAGCTGTTTTTT; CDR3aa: CVSSFSGGARKGGELFF
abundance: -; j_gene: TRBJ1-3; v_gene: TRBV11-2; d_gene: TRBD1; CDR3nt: TGTGCCAGCAGCTTAGGGGAGACAGGGGAAAGAAACACCATATATTTT; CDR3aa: CASSLGETGERNTIYF
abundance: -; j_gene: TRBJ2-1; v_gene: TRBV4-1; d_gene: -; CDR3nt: TGCGCCAGCAGCCACATGTACAATGAGCAGTTCTTC; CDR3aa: CASSHMYNEQFF
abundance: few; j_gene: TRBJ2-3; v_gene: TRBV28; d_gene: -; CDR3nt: TGTGCCACACGGGGGGCGGGAAGCACAGATACGCAGTATTTT; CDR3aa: CATRGAGSTDTQYF